These 18 T cell receptor beta chains were all obtained from the same sample, sequenced in a study of spatial heterogeneity in lung cancer. In TCRdb, the 5' RACE reads were re-called with MiXCR into one record per CDR3 protein. Among about 87,000 distinct CDR3 sequences listed, around 19% were seen once. Time point in this sample: blood at routine non-recurrence follow-up after resection. Material: PBMCs, obtained at follow-up. These receptors were obtained from a male donor with early-stage non-small cell lung cancer.

This clonotype was observed many times. The CDR3 loop is CASTPGQNTEAFF. CDR3 nucleotides: TGTGCCAGCACCCCCGGACAGAACACTGAAGCTTTCTTT. The rearrangement joins TRBV28 to TRBJ1-1, with D possibly matching TRBD1 (5 bases). The CDR3 covers 13 residues. From germline, CDR1 is MDHEN and CDR2 SYDVKM. V lost 7 bases and J 1 base, leaving 10 bases between the germline ends.

This clonotype has just a few counts. This sequence joins TRBV7-2 and TRBJ2-1, with 9 bases matching TRBD2. Per germline, CDR1 SGHTA and CDR2 FQGNSA. The V and J ends lost 2 bases and 3 bases, in that order; junction bases with no gene match: 11. The CDR3 covers 18 residues. This CDR3 is CASSLKGSGGLSYNEQFF. CDR3 DNA sequence: TGTGCCAGCAGCTTAAAGGGTAGCGGGGGCCTGAGCTACAATGAGCAGTTCTTC.

This chain connects TRBV24-1 to TRBJ1-1; D gene ambiguous. The CDR3 is made up of 13 amino acids. Trimming shortened V by 0 bases and J by 1 base, and 2 bases separated the two germline ends. Germline-derived CDR1 and CDR2 are KGHDR and SFDVKD. The CDR3 spells CATSDLGNTEAFF. CDR3 sequence (DNA): TGTGCCACCAGTGATTTGGGGAACACTGAAGCTTTCTTT.

This clonotype has a count of ten or more. The V call is TRBV18, the J call TRBJ2-7; D remains ambiguous. Germline lookup yields CDR1 KGHSH and CDR2 LQKENI. CDR3 length equals 13 residues. Trimming left V 3 bases short and J 12 bases short, with 18 bases between. The CDR3 bases are TGTGCCAGCTCACCCTCCGGCATCGCTAGTCTGTACTTC. Its protein product is CASSPSGIASLYF.

About this clonotype: A much larger clonotype is one base distant, so this may be a read error. This chain joins TRBV30 and TRBJ2-7; tentatively, D is TRBD1 or TRBD2 (5 bases each). Trimming shortened V by 1 base and J by 5 bases, and 24 bases separated the two germline ends. The germline gives CDR1 GTSNPN, CDR2 SVGIG (reference sequence). The CDR3 runs to 17 residues. DNA for the CDR3: TGTGCCTGGAGTGCCCGCGGTTTCCAGGGACCCCTCCACGAGCAGTACTTC. It specifies CAWSARGFQGPLHEQYF.

This clonotype has at least ten counts. This chain links TRBV12-3 or TRBV12-4 with TRBJ2-3; TRBD2 aligns across 7 bases. J lost 0 bases, V lost 5 bases, and 11 bases had no gene match. The CDR3 contains 17 residues. This chain's CDR3 is CASSPLAYTASTDTQYF. CDR3 nucleotide sequence: TGTGCCAGCAGTCCACTAGCGTATACAGCTAGCACAGATACGCAGTATTTT.

This clonotype appeared a few times. This chain's CDR3 is CASSDRARGYTF. CDR3 DNA: TGTGCCAGCAGTGACCGGGCCAGAGGCTACACCTTC. This rearrangement joins TRBV25-1 to TRBJ1-2, with D unresolved. The length of the CDR3 is 12 residues. The V gene lost 3 bases and the J gene lost 8 bases, with 10 bases spanning the gap. CDR1 is MGHDK and CDR2 is SYGVNS in the germline V gene.

CDR3 amino acids: CASSLFTEAFF. CDR3 DNA: TGTGCCAGCAGCTTGTTCACTGAAGCTTTCTTT. The V gene is TRBV7-2, the J gene TRBJ1-1, with no clear D. Looked up from germline, CDR1 is SGHTA and CDR2 is FQGNSA. The CDR3 extends over 11 amino acids. V was clipped by 3 bases and J by 4 bases, with 3 bases between them.

The rearrangement links TRBV27 to TRBJ1-1, with D possibly TRBD1 on 5 matching bases. The V and J ends lost 0 bases and 3 bases respectively, with 8 bases between them. Germline V gives CDR1 MNHEY, CDR2 SMNVEV (reference sequence). The CDR3 totals 14 residues. CDR3 sequence: CASSLSRGDTEAFF. CDR3 bases: TGTGCCAGCAGTTTATCACGGGGGGACACTGAAGCTTTCTTT.

This clonotype was seen more than once but under ten times. V usage is TRBV5-1 and J usage is TRBJ2-7; D is unclear. Germline CDR1 is SGHRS and CDR2 is YFSETQ. The CDR3 extends over 13 amino acids. Trimming took off 6 bases at V and 2 bases at J, with 12 bases between the two ends. The CDR3 spells CASKSTATYEQYF. The CDR3 DNA sequence: TGCGCCAGCAAAAGCACGGCAACCTACGAGCAGTACTTC.

This clonotype occurred a few times. The chain is built from TRBV11-2 and TRBJ2-1, with 7 bases lining up with TRBD2. J was trimmed by 6 bases and V by 6 bases; bases with no gene match: 14. In germline, CDR1 is SGHAT, CDR2 FQNNGV. This CDR3 has 16 amino acids. The CDR3 is CASREYGTTYANEQFF. CDR3 DNA: TGTGCCAGCAGGGAATACGGGACTACTTATGCCAATGAGCAGTTCTTC.

The chain carries TRBV6-2 or TRBV6-3 and TRBJ1-1; D is possibly TRBD1 (5 bases). The ends were cut back, 5 bases at V and 1 base at J, with 14 bases in the middle. Per germline, CDR1 MNHEY and CDR2 SVGEGT. CDR3 size: 15 residues. CDR3 sequence: CASSHNLGPNTEAFF. CDR3 bases: TGTGCCAGCAGTCACAACTTGGGGCCGAACACTGAAGCTTTCTTT.

The chain carries TRBV20-1 and TRBJ2-5, with D possibly matching TRBD2 (5 bases). V gave up 3 bases and J gave up 5 bases, with 10 bases separating them. CDR1 is DFQATT and CDR2 is SNEGSKA in the germline V gene (reference sequence). This CDR3 spans 12 amino acids. The CDR3: CSARNSEETQYF. The CDR3 DNA is TGCAGTGCTAGGAATAGCGAGGAGACCCAGTACTTC.

This clonotype has more than one count but fewer than ten. A read error may account for a junction end that differs from germline. The chain couples TRBV6-1 to TRBJ1-5, with D unclear. The CDR3 extends over 11 amino acids. CDR1 and CDR2 from the germline V gene are MNHNS and SASEGT. The CDR3 region has the DNA TGTGCCAGCAGTGATTTGACCCCGATGGATTTT. Residues: CASSDLTPMDF.

This clonotype was counted a few times. The chain has TRBV24-1 and TRBJ2-5; D is perhaps TRBD1 (5 bases). CDR3 length equals 13 residues. CDR1 KGHDR and CDR2 SFDVKD come from the germline V gene. V lost 7 bases and J lost 4, with 12 bases in between. CDR3 loop: CATRQGPRETQYF. DNA of the CDR3: TGTGCCACCAGGCAGGGCCCGCGAGAGACCCAGTACTTC.

This clonotype was seen more than once but under ten times. The gene calls are TRBV20-1 and TRBJ1-5; possibly TRBD1 for D (6 bases). V lost 8 bases and J 0 bases, leaving 17 bases between the germline ends. CDR3 length: 15 amino acids. Looked up from germline, CDR1 is DFQATT and CDR2 is SNEGSKA (reference sequence). The CDR3 coding sequence is TGCAGTTCGGCATCAGGGGAGGTTAGCAATCAGCCCCAGCATTTT. It translates to CSSASGEVSNQPQHF.

This clonotype came up many times. The V and J genes are TRBV14 and TRBJ2-3, with 10 bases matching TRBD1. The V gene's germline CDR1 is SGHDN and CDR2 FVKESK. CDR3 size: 15 residues. V lost 4 bases, J lost 6 bases, and 7 bases stayed unmatched. Here the CDR3 reads CASSPFGTGDDTQYF. The DNA for the CDR3 is TGTGCCAGCAGCCCCTTCGGGACAGGGGATGATACGCAGTATTTT.

This CDR3 is CASSFASGVYGYTF. The CDR3 DNA sequence: TGTGCCAGCAGTTTCGCGAGCGGGGTCTATGGCTACACCTTC. This chain links TRBV6-2 or TRBV6-3 with TRBJ1-2; D is ambiguous. Per the germline V gene, CDR1 is MNHEY and CDR2 is SVGEGT. Trimming left V 4 bases short and J 4 bases short, with 13 bases between. The CDR3 has 14 amino acids.